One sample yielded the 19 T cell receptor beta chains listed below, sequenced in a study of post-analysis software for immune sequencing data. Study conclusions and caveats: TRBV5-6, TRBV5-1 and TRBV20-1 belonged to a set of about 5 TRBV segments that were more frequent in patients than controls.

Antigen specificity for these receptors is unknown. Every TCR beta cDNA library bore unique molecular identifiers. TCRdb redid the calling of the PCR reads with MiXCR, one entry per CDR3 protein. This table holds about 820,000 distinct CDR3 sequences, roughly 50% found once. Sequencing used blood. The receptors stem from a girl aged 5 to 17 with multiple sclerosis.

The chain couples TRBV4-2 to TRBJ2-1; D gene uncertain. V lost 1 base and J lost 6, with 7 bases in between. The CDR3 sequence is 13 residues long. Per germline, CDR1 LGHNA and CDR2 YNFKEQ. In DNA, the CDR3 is TGTGCCAGCAGCCAAGTCTCCATCAATGAGCAGTTCTTC. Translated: CASSQVSINEQFF.

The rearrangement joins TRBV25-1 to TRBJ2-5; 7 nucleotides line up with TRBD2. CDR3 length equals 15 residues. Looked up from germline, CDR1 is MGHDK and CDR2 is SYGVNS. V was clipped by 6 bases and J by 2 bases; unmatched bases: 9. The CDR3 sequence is CASSRMSGVQETQYF. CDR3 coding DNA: TGTGCCAGCAGCCGGATGAGCGGGGTTCAAGAGACCCAGTACTTC.

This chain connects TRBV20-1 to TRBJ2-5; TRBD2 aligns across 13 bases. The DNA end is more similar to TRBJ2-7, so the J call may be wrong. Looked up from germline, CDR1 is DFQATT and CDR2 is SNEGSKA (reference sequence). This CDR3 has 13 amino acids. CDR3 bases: TGCAGTGCTCGGACTAGCGGGGGAGCCGAGCAGTACTTC. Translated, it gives CSARTSGGAEQYF.

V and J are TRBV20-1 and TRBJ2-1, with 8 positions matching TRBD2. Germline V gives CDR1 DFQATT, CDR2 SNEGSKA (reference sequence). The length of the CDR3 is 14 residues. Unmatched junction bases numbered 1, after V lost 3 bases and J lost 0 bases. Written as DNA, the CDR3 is TGCAGTGCTAGCGGGAGGGTCTCCTACAATGAGCAGTTCTTC. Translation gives CSASGRVSYNEQFF.

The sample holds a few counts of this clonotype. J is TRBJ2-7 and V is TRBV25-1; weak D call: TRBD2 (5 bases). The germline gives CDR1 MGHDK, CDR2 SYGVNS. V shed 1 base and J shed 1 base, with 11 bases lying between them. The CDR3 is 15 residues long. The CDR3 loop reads CASSESPRGSYEQYF. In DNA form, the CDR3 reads TGTGCCAGCAGTGAATCCCCGAGAGGGTCCTACGAGCAGTACTTC.

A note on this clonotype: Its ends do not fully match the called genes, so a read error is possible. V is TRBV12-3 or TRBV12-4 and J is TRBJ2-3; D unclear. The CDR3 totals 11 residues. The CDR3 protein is CASSLDYTQYF. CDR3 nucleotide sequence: TGTGCCAGCAGCTTAGATTATACGCAGTATTTT.

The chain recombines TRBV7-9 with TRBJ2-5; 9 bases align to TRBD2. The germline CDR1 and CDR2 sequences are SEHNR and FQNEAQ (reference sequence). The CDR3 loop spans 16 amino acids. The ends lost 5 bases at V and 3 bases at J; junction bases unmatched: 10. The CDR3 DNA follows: TGTGCCAGCAGCGTCCGCCCGGGGACTAGCAAAGAGACCCAGTACTTC. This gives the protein CASSVRPGTSKETQYF.

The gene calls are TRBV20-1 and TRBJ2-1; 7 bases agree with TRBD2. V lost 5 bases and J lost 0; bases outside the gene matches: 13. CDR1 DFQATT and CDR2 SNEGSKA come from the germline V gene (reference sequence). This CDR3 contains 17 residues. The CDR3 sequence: CSAFPGLPQSSYNEQFF. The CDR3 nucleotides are TGCAGTGCTTTCCCGGGACTACCCCAAAGCTCCTACAATGAGCAGTTCTTC.

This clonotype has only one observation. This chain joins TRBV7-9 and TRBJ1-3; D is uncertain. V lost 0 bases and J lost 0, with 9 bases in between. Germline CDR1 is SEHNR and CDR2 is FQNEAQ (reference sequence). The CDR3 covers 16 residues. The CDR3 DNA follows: TGTGCCAGCAGCTTAGCCCCTGATGCCTCTGGAAACACCATATATTTT. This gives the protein CASSLAPDASGNTIYF. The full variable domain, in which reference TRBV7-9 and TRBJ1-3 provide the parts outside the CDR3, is DTGVSQNPRHKITKRGQNVTFRCDPISEHNRLYWYRQTLGQGPEFLTYFQNEAQLEKSRLLSDRFSAERPKGSFSTLEIQRTEQGDSAMYLCASSLAPDASGNTIYFGEGSWLTVV.

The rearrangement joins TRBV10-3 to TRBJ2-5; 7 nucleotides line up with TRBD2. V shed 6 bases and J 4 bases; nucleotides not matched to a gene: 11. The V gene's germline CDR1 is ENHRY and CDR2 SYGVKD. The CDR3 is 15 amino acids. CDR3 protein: CAISDGGRARETQYF. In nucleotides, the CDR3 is TGTGCCATCAGCGACGGAGGGAGGGCCCGAGAGACCCAGTACTTC.

CDR3 protein: CAIRATSGRSDTQYF. The CDR3 bases are TGTGCCATCAGGGCAACTAGCGGGAGGTCGGATACGCAGTATTTT. The genes are TRBV10-3 and TRBJ2-3, with 12 positions matching TRBD2. CDR1 and CDR2 (germline): ENHRY, SYGVKD. The CDR3 sequence is 15 residues long. Unmatched junction bases numbered 7, after V lost 6 bases and J lost 6 bases.

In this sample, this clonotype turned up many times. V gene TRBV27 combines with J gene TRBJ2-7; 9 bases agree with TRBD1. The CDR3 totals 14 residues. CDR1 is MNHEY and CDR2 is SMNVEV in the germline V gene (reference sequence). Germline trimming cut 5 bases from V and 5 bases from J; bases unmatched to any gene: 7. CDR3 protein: CASSSRDRVHEQYF. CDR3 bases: TGTGCCAGCAGTAGCCGGGACAGGGTCCACGAGCAGTACTTC.

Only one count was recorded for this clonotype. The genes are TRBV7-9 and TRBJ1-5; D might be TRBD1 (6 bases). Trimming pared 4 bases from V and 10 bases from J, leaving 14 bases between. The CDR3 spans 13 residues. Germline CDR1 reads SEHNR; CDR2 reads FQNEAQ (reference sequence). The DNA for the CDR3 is TGTGCCAGCAGCTCTCTAGGGGGGCATCCCCAGCATTTT. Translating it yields CASSSLGGHPQHF.

Written as DNA, the CDR3 is TGCAGTGCTAGAGATAGAGTGCGGGGGGCGCGCAATCAGCCCCAGCATTTT. Its translation is CSARDRVRGARNQPQHF. V and J are TRBV20-1 and TRBJ1-5; weak D call: TRBD1 (6 bases). The length of the CDR3 is 17 residues. CDR1 and CDR2 (germline): DFQATT, SNEGSKA (reference sequence). V was cut by 0 bases and J by 2 bases, with 17 bases left in between.

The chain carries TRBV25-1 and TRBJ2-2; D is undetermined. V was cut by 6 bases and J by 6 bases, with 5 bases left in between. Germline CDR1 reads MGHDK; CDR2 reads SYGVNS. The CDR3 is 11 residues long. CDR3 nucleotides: TGTGCCAGCAGCCCCGCCGGGGAGCTGTTTTTT. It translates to CASSPAGELFF.

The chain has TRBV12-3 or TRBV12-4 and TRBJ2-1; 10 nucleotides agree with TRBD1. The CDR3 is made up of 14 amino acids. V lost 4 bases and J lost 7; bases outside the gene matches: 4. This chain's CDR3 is CASSWRTGGNEQFF. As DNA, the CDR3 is TGTGCCAGCAGTTGGAGGACAGGGGGAAATGAGCAGTTCTTC.

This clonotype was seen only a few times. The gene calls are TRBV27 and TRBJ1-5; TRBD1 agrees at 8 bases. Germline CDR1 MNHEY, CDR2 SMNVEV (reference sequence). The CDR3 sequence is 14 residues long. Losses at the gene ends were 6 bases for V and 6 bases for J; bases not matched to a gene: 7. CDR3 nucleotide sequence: TGTGCCAGCAGGCCCAAACAGGGGGTTCAGCCCCAGCATTTT. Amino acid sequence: CASRPKQGVQPQHF.

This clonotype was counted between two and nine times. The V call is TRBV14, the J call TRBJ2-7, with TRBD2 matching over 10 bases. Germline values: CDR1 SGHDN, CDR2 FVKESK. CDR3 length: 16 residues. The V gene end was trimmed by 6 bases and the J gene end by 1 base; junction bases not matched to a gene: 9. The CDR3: CASRETSGATSYEQYF. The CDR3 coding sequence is TGTGCCAGCAGAGAAACTAGCGGGGCTACGTCCTACGAGCAGTACTTC.

DNA for the CDR3: TGCAGTGCTACAGGACGGGCCTCTGGGGCCAACGTCCTGACTTTC. Its translation is CSATGRASGANVLTF. The chain recombines TRBV20-1 with TRBJ2-6; D ambiguous. Germline assignment: CDR1 DFQATT and CDR2 SNEGSKA (reference sequence). The ends were cut back, 4 bases at V and 0 bases at J, with 10 bases in the middle. The CDR3 has 15 residues.